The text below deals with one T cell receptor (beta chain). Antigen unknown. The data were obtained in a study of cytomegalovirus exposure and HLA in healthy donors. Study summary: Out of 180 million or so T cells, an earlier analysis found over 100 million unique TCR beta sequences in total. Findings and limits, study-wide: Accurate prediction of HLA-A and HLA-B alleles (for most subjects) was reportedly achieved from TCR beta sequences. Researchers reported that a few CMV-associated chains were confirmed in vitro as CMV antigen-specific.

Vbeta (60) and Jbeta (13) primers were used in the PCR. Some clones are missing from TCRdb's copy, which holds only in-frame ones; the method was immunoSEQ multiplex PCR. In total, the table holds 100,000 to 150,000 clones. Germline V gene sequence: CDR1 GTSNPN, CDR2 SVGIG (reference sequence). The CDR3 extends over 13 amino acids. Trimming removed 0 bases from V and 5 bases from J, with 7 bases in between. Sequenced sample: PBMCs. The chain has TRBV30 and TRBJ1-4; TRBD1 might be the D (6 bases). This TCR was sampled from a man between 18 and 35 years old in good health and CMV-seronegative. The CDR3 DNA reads TGTGCCTGGAGTGTACAGGGAAATGAAAAACTGTTTTTT. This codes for CAWSVQGNEKLFF. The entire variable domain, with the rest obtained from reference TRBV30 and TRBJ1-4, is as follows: SQTIHQWPATLVQPVGSPLSLECTVEGTSNPNLYWYRQAAGRGLQLLFYSVGIGQISSEVPQNLSASRPQDRQFILSSKKLLLSDSGFYLCAWSVQGNEKLFFGSGTQLSVL.